One sample yielded the 25 T cell receptor beta chains listed below, sequenced in a study of cytomegalovirus exposure and HLA in healthy donors. The PCR was carried out with 60 Vbeta primers and 13 Jbeta primers. Assay used: immunoSEQ multiplex PCR; TCRdb lists only in-frame clones, some missing. The sample records 70,000 to 95,000 clones, approximately 65% being singletons. Material: PBMCs. The receptor set was obtained from a woman aged 25 to 39 in good health and CMV-seropositive.

The rearrangement joins TRBV19 to TRBJ1-2, with 7 bases that match TRBD1. The CDR3 runs 14 residues. Losses at the gene ends were 6 bases for V and 6 bases for J; bases not matched to a gene: 10. CDR1 and CDR2 (germline): LNHDA, SQIVND (reference sequence). CDR3 residues: CASSRQGSSHGYTF. CDR3 coding DNA: TGTGCCAGTAGCCGACAGGGATCATCGCATGGCTACACCTTC. Using reference TRBV19 and TRBJ1-2 for the parts outside the CDR3, the full variable domain is DGGITQSPKYLFRKEGQNVTLSCEQNLNHDAMYWYRQDPGQGLRLIYYSQIVNDFQKGDIAEGYSVSREKKESFPLTVTSAQKNPTAFYLCASSRQGSSHGYTFGSGTRLTVV.

This clone occurred a few times. CDR3 sequence reads: CASSYGGHRTEKLFF. CDR3 bases: TGTGCCAGCAGTTACGGAGGGCATAGGACTGAAAAACTGTTTTTT. The chain employs TRBV6-6 and TRBJ1-4; no firm D call. With 2 bases removed from V and 7 bases from J, the gap between germline ends came to 14 bases. CDR1 and CDR2 from the germline V gene are MNHNY and SVGAGI (reference sequence). The CDR3 consists of 15 residues.

The CDR3 coding sequence is TGCGCCAGCAGCCGCTCCGGGACAGGGGACTCCTACGAGCAGTACTTC. Translation gives CASSRSGTGDSYEQYF. This chain links TRBV4-1 with TRBJ2-7; 10 bases match TRBD1. From germline, CDR1 is MGHRA and CDR2 YSYEKL. V was pared by 4 bases and J by 0 bases, with 6 bases of the junction left unmatched. The CDR3 is 16 amino acids.

The chain recombines TRBV6-1 with TRBJ1-5; 7 positions match TRBD1. CDR3 length: 15 residues. Germline V gives CDR1 MNHNS, CDR2 SASEGT. With 2 bases clipped from V and 4 bases from J, the junction kept 5 bases outside the gene matches. DNA of the CDR3: TGTGCCAGCAGTGAATACCCGGGACAGAATCAGCCCCAGCATTTT. The encoded protein is CASSEYPGQNQPQHF.

J is TRBJ2-4 and V is TRBV4-2, with 7 nucleotides matching TRBD2. V dropped 8 bases and J dropped 5; count of bases not matched to a gene: 6. Germline CDR1 and CDR2: LGHNA and YNFKEQ. This CDR3 is 13 amino acids long. CDR3 sequence reads: CASRSGGQNIQYF. CDR3 coding DNA: TGTGCCAGCCGCTCGGGGGGACAAAACATTCAGTACTTC.

The V gene is TRBV5-1, the J gene TRBJ1-1; 7 bases agree with TRBD1. Germline CDR1 is SGHRS and CDR2 is YFSETQ. This CDR3 has 13 residues. V was clipped by 2 bases and J by 12 bases; unmatched bases: 10. The CDR3 sequence: CASSLTDRAGPFF. The DNA of the CDR3 is TGCGCCAGCAGCTTAACCGACAGGGCGGGTCCTTTCTTT.

This chain joins TRBV6-1 and TRBJ1-4; D is ambiguous. CDR3 size: 15 residues. Germline CDR1 and CDR2: MNHNS and SASEGT. V gave up 6 bases and J gave up 2 bases, with 13 bases separating them. This chain's CDR3 is CASRLSFSTNEKLFF. Here the CDR3 DNA reads TGTGCCAGCAGACTGTCTTTCTCGACTAATGAAAAACTGTTTTTT.

This clone was seen only a few times. The chain combines TRBV6-1 with TRBJ1-6; no clear D gene. The V and J ends lost 3 bases and 10 bases respectively, with 22 bases between them. The CDR3 contains 17 residues. The germline V gene encodes CDR1 MNHNS and CDR2 SASEGT. The DNA for the CDR3 is TGTGCCAGCAGTGAGGGTCCCGAGCGCGTGCAATTCTCACCCCTCCACTTT. Residues: CASSEGPERVQFSPLHF.

The chain uses TRBV5-8 and TRBJ1-1, with 7 nucleotides matching TRBD1. Germline values: CDR1 SGHTS, CDR2 YDEGEE. The J segment lost 6 bases and the V segment lost 2 bases, leaving 7 bases of the junction unmatched. The CDR3 sequence is 14 residues long. CDR3 DNA sequence: TGTGCCAGCAGCTTTAGACAGGGTAGTGCTGAAGCTTTCTTT. This translates into CASSFRQGSAEAFF.

V usage is TRBV2 and J usage is TRBJ2-7; TRBD2 agrees at 10 bases. Germline assignment: CDR1 SNHLY and CDR2 FYNNEI. The CDR3 contains 15 residues. V dropped 4 bases and J dropped 1; count of bases not matched to a gene: 4. The CDR3 sequence is CASSAGTSVSYEQYF. The CDR3 DNA is TGTGCCAGCAGTGCAGGGACTAGCGTTTCCTACGAGCAGTACTTC.

The chain combines TRBV10-3 with TRBJ1-1; TRBD1 matches 7 bases. V gave up 6 bases and J gave up 6 bases; unmatched junction bases: 4. This CDR3 has 12 amino acids. Germline-derived CDR1 and CDR2 are ENHRY and SYGVKD. For the CDR3, the DNA is TGTGCCATCAGCCTGACAGGGCCTGAAGCTTTCTTT. As protein: CAISLTGPEAFF.

There are a few counts of this clone. The CDR3 region is CASKGRAIETQYF. In DNA, the CDR3 is TGTGCCAGTAAGGGCAGGGCCATAGAGACCCAGTACTTC. The chain employs TRBV19 and TRBJ2-5; D may be TRBD1 (5 bases). V was cut by 7 bases and J by 4 bases, with 13 bases left in between. The CDR3 is 13 amino acids. Looked up from germline, CDR1 is LNHDA and CDR2 is SQIVND (reference sequence).

There are a few counts of this clone. This chain connects TRBV6-1 to TRBJ1-4; TRBD1 is a possible D gene (5 bases). Germline values: CDR1 MNHNS, CDR2 SASEGT. The CDR3 is 13 amino acids. Trimming pared 6 bases from V and 6 bases from J, leaving 11 bases between. The CDR3 bases are TGTGCCAGCAGCATACAGGTGGATGAAAAACTGTTTTTT. Translating it yields CASSIQVDEKLFF.

The DNA of the CDR3 is TGTGCCAGCAGCCCCGGGACAGGGAACACCGGGGAGCTGTTTTTT. This sequence encodes CASSPGTGNTGELFF. V usage is TRBV11-3 and J usage is TRBJ2-2, with 8 bases that match TRBD1. Germline values: CDR1 SGHNT, CDR2 YENEEA. The CDR3 length is 15 residues. Trimming removed 5 bases from V and 1 base from J; junction bases left unmatched: 3. Looking up the rest from reference TRBV11-3 and TRBJ2-2 gives the full variable domain: EAGVVQSPRYKIIEKKQPVAFWCNPISGHNTLYWYLQNLGQGPELLIRYENEEAVDDSQLPKDRFSAERLKGVDSTLKIQPAELGDSAVYLCASSPGTGNTGELFFGEGSRLTVL.

There are a few counts of this clone. The chain uses TRBV12-5 and TRBJ2-5; 8 bases are shared with TRBD2. V was clipped by 5 bases and J by 5 bases; unmatched bases: 4. This CDR3 has 13 residues. Germline-derived CDR1 and CDR2 are LGHNT and FRNRAP. The CDR3 loop reads CASGQLAVETQYF. The CDR3 nucleotides read TGTGCTAGTGGTCAACTAGCGGTCGAGACCCAGTACTTC.

The J gene is TRBJ2-7, the V gene TRBV2; possible D gene TRBD1, 6 bases. V was clipped by 5 bases and J by 9 bases, with 14 bases between them. The CDR3 extends over 12 amino acids. The V gene's germline CDR1 is SNHLY and CDR2 FYNNEI. The CDR3 here is CASSYRVGAQYF. The DNA of the CDR3 is TGTGCCAGCAGTTACAGGGTTGGCGCGCAGTACTTC.

The chain has TRBV28 and TRBJ1-1; D unresolved. Germline V gives CDR1 MDHEN, CDR2 SYDVKM. With 7 bases removed from V and 0 bases from J, the gap between germline ends came to 15 bases. The CDR3 is 15 residues long. The CDR3 loop is CASTELQSLNTEAFF. CDR3 sequence (DNA): TGTGCCAGCACCGAGCTCCAAAGCCTGAACACTGAAGCTTTCTTT.

The V gene is TRBV2, the J gene TRBJ2-5; D remains unclear. The last part of the DNA fits TRBJ2-7 better; the J call may be wrong. CDR1 is SNHLY, CDR2 FYNNEI, per germline. CDR3 length equals 14 residues. The CDR3 region is CASSVDTIYYEQYF. The CDR3 coding sequence is TGTGCCAGCAGTGTCGATACCATCTACTACGAGCAGTACTTC.

The gene calls are TRBV9 and TRBJ2-7; 12 positions match TRBD1. The V segment lost 0 bases and the J segment 6 bases; nucleotides outside the gene matches: 4. The CDR3 consists of 15 residues. CDR1 and CDR2 from the germline V gene are SGDLS and YYNGEE. The CDR3 sequence is CASSVEGQGAGEQYF. The CDR3 bases are TGTGCCAGCAGCGTAGAGGGACAGGGGGCCGGCGAGCAGTACTTC.

This clone was counted many times. The rearrangement joins TRBV19 to TRBJ1-5; 8 positions match TRBD1. CDR1 and CDR2 from the germline V gene are LNHDA and SQIVND (reference sequence). J gave up 6 bases and V 2 bases, and 6 bases lay outside the gene matches. The CDR3 covers 15 residues. CDR3 amino acids: CASSILTGGTQPQHF. The CDR3 DNA reads TGTGCCAGTAGTATACTTACAGGGGGAACTCAGCCCCAGCATTTT.

This clone was counted a few times. V usage is TRBV5-8 and J usage is TRBJ2-5; 15 bases align to TRBD2. The CDR3 runs 17 residues. The V and J ends lost 5 bases and 2 bases, in that order; junction bases with no gene match: 7. CDR1 and CDR2 from the germline V gene are SGHTS and YDEGEE. CDR3 residues: CASSPGLAGGLQETQYF. CDR3 bases: TGTGCCAGCAGTCCTGGACTAGCGGGGGGGCTGCAAGAGACCCAGTACTTC.

This clone occurred a few times. The chain links TRBV15 to TRBJ1-1; 10 positions agree with TRBD1. J gave up 4 bases and V 4 bases, and 3 bases lay outside the gene matches. This CDR3 contains 14 residues. CDR1 LNHNV and CDR2 YYDKDF come from the germline V gene (reference sequence). CDR3: CATSTTGGPTEAFF. The CDR3 region has the DNA TGTGCCACCAGCACGACAGGGGGCCCCACTGAAGCTTTCTTT.

The chain combines TRBV14 with TRBJ2-7; 10 nucleotides agree with TRBD1. V shed 3 bases, J shed 3 bases, and the junction held 17 bases outside the gene matches. The CDR3 spans 19 residues. CDR1 SGHDN and CDR2 FVKESK come from the germline V gene. CDR3 region: CASSHRTLPGQGSGYEQYF. The CDR3 region has the DNA TGTGCCAGCAGCCATCGAACCCTTCCGGGACAGGGGAGTGGCTACGAGCAGTACTTC.

The J gene is TRBJ1-5, the V gene TRBV23-1, with 9 bases aligning to TRBD1. TRBV23-1 falls under the ORF class, with uncertain function. The CDR3 covers 14 residues. The ends lost 4 bases at V and 10 bases at J; junction bases unmatched: 8. CDR3 amino acids: CASSRDRVRYPQHF. The DNA of the CDR3 is TGCGCCAGCAGTCGGGACAGGGTAAGGTATCCCCAGCATTTT.

This clone was observed a handful of times. CDR3 in DNA: TGTGCCAGCAGCTATGACAGGGCGATTCTCCAAGAGACCCAGTACTTC. Residues: CASSYDRAILQETQYF. The chain joins TRBV7-2 to TRBJ2-5; 7 bases fit TRBD1. Trimming at V came to 4 bases and at J to 1 base, leaving 9 bases not matched to a gene. There are 16 residues in the CDR3. The germline gives CDR1 SGHTA, CDR2 FQGNSA.